This note documents a single T cell receptor (beta chain) sequence. These data belong to a study of PD-L1 blockade in urothelial cancer. The ends were cut back, 2 bases at V and 6 bases at J, with 13 bases in the middle. The CDR3 consists of 14 residues. CDR1 and CDR2 (germline): WSHSY, SAAADI. Sequencing used immunoSEQ multiplex PCR; TCRdb keeps in-frame clones, though not all of them. Of roughly 20,000 clones listed, about 86% were seen once; the top ten hold more than 3%. This receptor was identified in a man in his fifties with urothelial cancer. The rearrangement joins TRBV10-2 to TRBJ1-2, with D perhaps TRBD1 (6 bases). The sequencing here drew on PBMCs, taken around atezolizumab (anti-PD-L1) treatment. The CDR3 bases are TGCGCCAGCAGTGAGAGGGGGGGCGAGGATGGCTACACCTTC. Its translation: CASSERGGEDGYTF.